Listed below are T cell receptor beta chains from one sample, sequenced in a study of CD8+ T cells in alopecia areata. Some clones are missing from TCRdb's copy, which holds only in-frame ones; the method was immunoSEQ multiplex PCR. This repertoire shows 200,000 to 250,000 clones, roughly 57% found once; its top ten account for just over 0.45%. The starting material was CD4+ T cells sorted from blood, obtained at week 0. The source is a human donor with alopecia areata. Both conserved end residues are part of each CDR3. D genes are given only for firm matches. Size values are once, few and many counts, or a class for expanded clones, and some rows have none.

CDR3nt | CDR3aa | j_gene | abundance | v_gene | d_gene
TGCGCCAGCAGCTTGTCCAGCGGGAGGGACTCCTACGAGCAGTACTTC | CASSLSSGRDSYEQYF | TRBJ2-7 | few | TRBV5-1 | TRBD2
TGCGCCAGCACAAGGACACAACAAGAGACCCAGTACTTC | CASTRTQQETQYF | TRBJ2-5 | NA | TRBV5-1 | NA
TGCGCCAGCATGGGTTTCAAAGGCTCCTACGAGCAGTACTTC | CASMGFKGSYEQYF | TRBJ2-7 | few | TRBV10-2 | NA
TGCAGCGTTGCTACTAGTCTTATCTCTGGTGAGCAGTTCTTC | CSVATSLISGEQFF | TRBJ2-1 | NA | TRBV29-1 | NA
TGTGCCAGCAGTTTAGTGGGGGGGAACACTGAAGCTTTCTTT | CASSLVGGNTEAFF | TRBJ1-1 | NA | TRBV27 | NA
TGTGCCAGCAGCTTAGCCCCGAAGGGCGGGGGAACCAAAAACATTCAGTACTTC | CASSLAPKGGGTKNIQYF | TRBJ2-4 | NA | TRBV11-2 | TRBD2
TGTGCCAGCAGCGTAGGAAGCGGGAGAGGAAATGAGCAGTTCTTC | CASSVGSGRGNEQFF | TRBJ2-1 | NA | TRBV9 | TRBD2
TGTGCCAGCAGTTACAATCCCCCGGGGGCCAAAAACATTCAGTACTTC | CASSYNPPGAKNIQYF | TRBJ2-4 | once | TRBV6-6 | NA
TGTGCCAGCAGTGCTTATCCGGGACAGGGGACTGGAAACACCATATATTTT | CASSAYPGQGTGNTIYF | TRBJ1-3 | once | TRBV25-1 | TRBD1
TGTGCCACAGGACTAGCGGGAAGCGAGCAGTACTTC | CATGLAGSEQYF | TRBJ2-7 | NA | TRBV6-6 | TRBD2
TGTGCCAGCAGTTTCGGAGAGAACACTGAAGCTTTCTTT | CASSFGENTEAFF | TRBJ1-1 | NA | TRBV27 | NA
TGTGCCAGCAGCTTAGGATGGTGGCAGAGTGAAGCTTTCTTT | CASSLGWWQSEAFF | TRBJ1-1 | NA | TRBV7-2 | NA
TGCGCCAGCAGCTTGGGCAGGCTCTATGGCTACACCTTC | CASSLGRLYGYTF | TRBJ1-2 | few | TRBV5-1 | NA
TGTGCCAGTAGTATCCGGGACAGCAATCAGCCCCAGCATTTT | CASSIRDSNQPQHF | TRBJ1-5 | NA | TRBV19 | NA
TGTGCCAGCAGCCCGGGACTAGCGGGAGGTCCCTTTGCCTACGAGCAGTACTTC | CASSPGLAGGPFAYEQYF | TRBJ2-7 | NA | TRBV9 | TRBD2
TGCAGCGGCACCGGACAGGGGGCTGTTGTAGCTTTCTTT | CSGTGQGAVVAFF | TRBJ1-1 | NA | TRBV29-1 | TRBD1
TGTGCCAGCAGCCGGGACACCAATAATTCACCCCTCCACTTT | CASSRDTNNSPLHF | TRBJ1-6 | NA | TRBV6-5 | NA
TGTGCCAGCAGTTACTCGACATTTAATTCACCCCTCCACTTT | CASSYSTFNSPLHF | TRBJ1-6 | NA | TRBV6-5 | NA
TGTGCCCGGCGGGCAGACCTTAATTCACCCCTCCACTTT | CARRADLNSPLHF | TRBJ1-6 | NA | TRBV30 | NA
TGTGCCAGTGCCACCGGGACAGATACGCAGTATTTT | CASATGTDTQYF | TRBJ2-3 | few | TRBV19 | NA